A selection of T cell receptor beta chains follows, all from one sample in a study of beta chain features in type 1 diabetes. The assay was immunoSEQ multiplex PCR, and TCRdb's table has in-frame clones only and misses some. Seen here are some 350,000 clones, about 10% observed once, and the top ten hold 0.45% to 0.65%. Source material: central memory CD4+ T cells from blood. These receptors were taken from a man aged 25 to 40 with type 1 diabetes. CDR3s include the opening cysteine and the closing phenylalanine or tryptophan. A D gene is named only where the DNA matches it firmly. Where a row states a size, it is once, few, many or the class of an expanded clone; other rows omit it.

TRBD2,TRBJ2-1,NA,TRBV5-1,CASSSGLSSGTYNEQFF,TGCGCCAGCAGTTCGGGGCTCTCCAGCGGGACCTACAATGAGCAGTTCTTC
NA,TRBJ2-1,NA,TRBV7-3,CASSPSRSGNEQFF,TGTGCCAGCAGCCCCTCCCGGAGTGGGAATGAGCAGTTCTTC
TRBD2,TRBJ2-1,NA,TRBV27,CASSTGLAGSYNEQFF,TGTGCCAGCAGTACGGGACTAGCGGGTTCCTACAATGAGCAGTTCTTC
TRBD2,TRBJ2-1,many,TRBV7-2,CASSLSFGGSSYNEQFF,TGTGCCAGCAGCTTAAGTTTTGGCGGGAGCTCCTACAATGAGCAGTTCTTC
NA,TRBJ1-5,many,TRBV7-9,CASSLVGGEQPQHF,TGTGCCAGCAGCTTAGTTGGAGGGGAGCAGCCCCAGCATTTT
NA,TRBJ2-4,few,TRBV5-1,CASSLSPGGLNIQYF,TGCGCCAGCAGCTTAAGTCCAGGTGGTTTGAACATTCAGTACTTC
TRBD2,TRBJ2-7,few,TRBV5-1,CASSSASGFPRDEQYF,TGCGCCAGCAGCTCGGCTAGCGGGTTTCCGAGGGACGAGCAGTACTTC
NA,TRBJ1-5,NA,TRBV2,CASGREGLGQPQHF,TGTGCCAGCGGAAGGGAGGGGCTGGGTCAGCCCCAGCATTTT
NA,TRBJ2-3,NA,TRBV6-5,CAVHSSTDTQYF,TGTGCCGTCCACTCCTCCACAGATACGCAGTATTTT
NA,TRBJ2-4,many,TRBV11-2,CASSLSPAKNIQYF,TGTGCCAGCAGCTTATCCCCGGCCAAAAACATTCAGTACTTC
TRBD2,TRBJ2-1,NA,TRBV18,CASSPRTSGTILSSYNEQFF,TGTGCCAGCTCACCACGGACTAGCGGGACTATTCTGAGCTCCTACAATGAGCAGTTCTTC
NA,TRBJ2-3,few,TRBV6-1,CASSSRPGDTQYF,TGTGCCAGCAGTTCCAGACCCGGCGATACGCAGTATTTT